This passage covers 10 T cell receptor beta chains from one sample sequenced in a study of blood T cell repertoires in COVID-19. Assay: immunoSEQ multiplex PCR; the TCRdb copy retains only in-frame clones and omits some. This sample has some 250,000 clones, with roughly 80% found just once. What was sequenced was peripheral blood. The source of these receptors is a woman of 80 years or more with acute or convalescent COVID-19.

Notes on this clone: Other DNA sequences from this sample encode an identical CDR3 as well. The chain joins TRBV12-3 or TRBV12-4 to TRBJ1-6; no reliable D call. The ends were cut back, 3 bases at V and 8 bases at J, with 5 bases in the middle. The CDR3 covers 12 residues. Here the CDR3 reads CASSFRDSPLHF. CDR3 nucleotides: TGTGCCAGCAGTTTTCGGGATTCACCCCTCCACTTT.

V is TRBV27 and J is TRBJ1-1; 8 bases align to TRBD1. CDR3 length equals 15 residues. Germline V CDR1 and CDR2: MNHEY, SMNVEV (reference sequence). J was trimmed by 3 bases and V by 5 bases; bases with no gene match: 8. The DNA for the CDR3 is TGTGCCAGCAGTCCGTACAGGGGGGGGGACACTGAAGCTTTCTTT. It translates to CASSPYRGGDTEAFF.

This chain uses TRBV5-4 with TRBJ1-2; 8 bases line up with TRBD1. The ends lost 4 bases at V and 6 bases at J; junction bases unmatched: 8. The CDR3 runs 14 residues. Germline CDR1 SGHNT, CDR2 YYREEE (reference sequence). CDR3 region: CASSTGTGTNGYTF. The CDR3 DNA reads as TGTGCCAGCAGCACCGGGACAGGAACAAATGGCTACACCTTC.

This sequence joins TRBV11-2 and TRBJ2-3; 14 bases are shared with TRBD2. Germline CDR1 and CDR2: SGHAT and FQNNGV. V was clipped by 5 bases and J by 4 bases; unmatched bases: 5. This CDR3 region has 16 residues. The CDR3 reads CASSDLTSGGADTQYF. As DNA, the CDR3 is TGTGCCAGCAGCGATCTGACTAGCGGGGGGGCAGATACGCAGTATTTT.

The chain has TRBV19 and TRBJ1-6, with 7 bases fitting TRBD1. The CDR3 length is 16 residues. The J segment lost 9 bases and the V segment lost 2 bases, leaving 10 bases of the junction unmatched. The germline CDR1 and CDR2 sequences are LNHDA and SQIVND (reference sequence). The DNA for the CDR3 is TGTGCCAGTAGTATACAAGAGACAGGGAGAAGTTCACCCCTCCACTTT. Its protein product is CASSIQETGRSSPLHF.

This chain links TRBV28 with TRBJ2-1; 15 nucleotides align to TRBD2. This CDR3 is 15 amino acids long. CDR1 is MDHEN, CDR2 SYDVKM, per germline. The ends lost 4 bases at V and 8 bases at J; junction bases unmatched: 3. CDR3 region: CASSSGLAGGYEQFF. The CDR3 DNA sequence: TGTGCCAGCAGTTCGGGACTAGCGGGAGGCTATGAGCAGTTCTTC.

The chain carries TRBV6-5 and TRBJ1-2, with TRBD1 matching 7 bases. The CDR3 extends over 14 amino acids. Looked up from germline, CDR1 is MNHEY and CDR2 is SVGAGI. V lost 6 bases and J lost 7; bases outside the gene matches: 11. The CDR3 loop reads CASRIGTVVFGYTF. The CDR3 bases are TGTGCCAGCAGGATCGGGACAGTCGTCTTTGGCTACACCTTC.

This chain uses TRBV5-5 with TRBJ1-5, with D possibly matching TRBD1 (5 bases). The CDR3 runs to 14 residues. CDR1 and CDR2 (germline): SGHKS, YYEKEE (reference sequence). The ends were cut back, 0 bases at V and 2 bases at J, with 6 bases in the middle. CDR3 nucleotide sequence: TGTGCCAGCAGCTTGGGGGGCGGCAATCAGCCCCAGCATTTT. Its protein product is CASSLGGGNQPQHF.

This sequence joins TRBV5-1 and TRBJ2-1; 10 bases agree with TRBD1. CDR3 length: 16 residues. Germline V gene lookup returns CDR1 SGHRS and CDR2 YFSETQ. After removal of 0 bases from V and 2 bases from J, the junction contained 2 bases not matched to a gene. In DNA, the CDR3 is TGCGCCAGCAGCTTGGGGGACAGGGGCACCTACAATGAGCAGTTCTTC. This translates into CASSLGDRGTYNEQFF.

The chain is built from TRBV7-6 and TRBJ2-6; the D is unclear. The V end lost 6 bases, the J end lost 3 bases, and 9 bases lay between the germline ends. CDR1 is SGHVS and CDR2 is FNYEAQ in the germline V gene. The CDR3 extends over 14 amino acids. The CDR3 coding sequence is TGTGCCAGCAGTCCAGATGGTGGGGCCAACGTCCTGACTTTC. Its translation: CASSPDGGANVLTF. Full variable domain (outside the CDR3, taken from reference TRBV7-6 and TRBJ2-6): GAGVSQSPRYKVTKRGQDVALRCDPISGHVSLYWYRQALGQGPEFLTYFNYEAQQDKSGLPNDRFSAERPEGSISTLTIQRTEQRDSAMYRCASSPDGGANVLTFGAGSRLTVL.